Listed below are T cell receptor beta chains from one sample, sequenced in a study of T cells in Graves' hyperthyroidism and ophthalmopathy. TCRdb analysed the multiplex PCR reads with MiXCR anew, one entry per CDR3 protein. The repertoire has fewer than 900,000 distinct CDR3 sequences, approximately 18% of them found once; the top ten carry around 15%. Sequencing was performed on blood. Source of these receptors: a woman in her 50s with Graves' hyperthyroidism that later progressed to Graves' ophthalmopathy. The CDR3 runs from the conserved cysteine through the conserved F or W. A D gene is named only where the DNA matches it firmly. Clone size is not always given. Where it is, it says once, few, many or a class for expanded clones.

CDR3 DNA: TGTGCCAGCTCACCCGACAGGGCGGTCAACGGGCAGTACTTC
CDR3 protein: CASSPDRAVNGQYF
D gene: TRBD1
V gene: TRBV18
J gene: TRBJ2-7
clone size: .

CDR3 DNA: TGTGCCAGCAGTGGAAGCAGGGCTGGGCAGCCCCAGCATTTT
CDR3 protein: CASSGSRAGQPQHF
D gene: .
V gene: TRBV6-1
J gene: TRBJ1-5
clone size: .

CDR3 DNA: TGTGCCATCAAACCCACAGGGTACACTGAAGCTTTCTTT
CDR3 protein: CAIKPTGYTEAFF
D gene: .
V gene: TRBV10-3
J gene: TRBJ1-1
clone size: .

CDR3 DNA: TGTGCCAGCAGTGTTATAGGAGGGACTAATGAAAAACTGTTTTTT
CDR3 protein: CASSVIGGTNEKLFF
D gene: .
V gene: TRBV6-1
J gene: TRBJ1-4
clone size: .

CDR3 DNA: TGTGCCAGCAGCTCCCCCGAGCGGGGGGGCACAGATACGCAGTATTTT
CDR3 protein: CASSSPERGGTDTQYF
D gene: TRBD2
V gene: TRBV7-3
J gene: TRBJ2-3
clone size: many

CDR3 DNA: TGCAGTGCTAGCGCCGGGACAGGGTCCCTCGACTATGGCTACACCTTC
CDR3 protein: CSASAGTGSLDYGYTF
D gene: TRBD1
V gene: TRBV20-1
J gene: TRBJ1-2
clone size: few

CDR3 DNA: TGTGCCAGCAGCACGGGGACTAGCGGGGTAGGAGTGGAGACCCAGTACTTC
CDR3 protein: CASSTGTSGVGVETQYF
D gene: TRBD2
V gene: TRBV9
J gene: TRBJ2-5
clone size: many

CDR3 DNA: TGTGCCAGCGTTATGGGCCAGCGATATGGCTACACCTTC
CDR3 protein: CASVMGQRYGYTF
D gene: .
V gene: TRBV6-5
J gene: TRBJ1-2
clone size: few

CDR3 DNA: TGTGCCAGTAGTATAGGGGATCGACAGCCCCAGCATTTT
CDR3 protein: CASSIGDRQPQHF
D gene: .
V gene: TRBV19
J gene: TRBJ1-5
clone size: few

CDR3 DNA: TGCAGTGCTAGAGGCGCGGGTAGAGTCGGAGAGCAGTACTTC
CDR3 protein: CSARGAGRVGEQYF
D gene: .
V gene: TRBV20-1
J gene: TRBJ2-7
clone size: few

CDR3 DNA: TGTGCCAGCAGTTTGTACTGGGAAACTGAAGCTTTCTTT
CDR3 protein: CASSLYWETEAFF
D gene: .
V gene: TRBV12-3/TRBV12-4
J gene: TRBJ1-1
clone size: .

CDR3 DNA: TGTGCCAGCAGCCCTCACGGGGACTCCGTTTCCTACGAGCAGTACTTC
CDR3 protein: CASSPHGDSVSYEQYF
D gene: .
V gene: TRBV9
J gene: TRBJ2-7
clone size: many

CDR3 DNA: TGTGCCAGCAGTGGGGGGACAACGGGTGCAGGTTCACCCCTCCACTTT
CDR3 protein: CASSGGTTGAGSPLHF
D gene: .
V gene: TRBV12-3/TRBV12-4
J gene: TRBJ1-6
clone size: many

CDR3 DNA: TGTGCCAGCAATGAGGGAAGGAGGGGCAATTCACCCCTCCACTTT
CDR3 protein: CASNEGRRGNSPLHF
D gene: .
V gene: TRBV6-1
J gene: TRBJ1-6
clone size: .

CDR3 DNA: TGTGCCACCTGGACCGGGGAAGCTAACTATGGCTACACCTTC
CDR3 protein: CATWTGEANYGYTF
D gene: .
V gene: TRBV11-2
J gene: TRBJ1-2
clone size: few

CDR3 DNA: TGTGCAAAGTCTGCAACTAATGAAAAACTGTTTTTT
CDR3 protein: CAKSATNEKLFF
D gene: .
V gene: TRBV2
J gene: TRBJ1-4
clone size: few

CDR3 DNA: TGTGCCAGCGCCGGGACACACACTGAAGCTTTCTTT
CDR3 protein: CASAGTHTEAFF
D gene: .
V gene: TRBV27
J gene: TRBJ1-1
clone size: .

CDR3 DNA: TGCAGTGCTAGAGAGGTGGCCGGCGCAAAAGGGCCCCAGCATTTT
CDR3 protein: CSAREVAGAKGPQHF
D gene: .
V gene: TRBV20-1
J gene: TRBJ1-5
clone size: many

CDR3 DNA: TGCGCCAGCAGTCCGCGGGACAGGGCGGTCGGCGAGCAGTACTTC
CDR3 protein: CASSPRDRAVGEQYF
D gene: TRBD1
V gene: TRBV5-1
J gene: TRBJ2-7
clone size: many

CDR3 DNA: TGTGCCAGCAGTCCTACAGGGGGCTGGAGTCAGCCCCAGCATTTT
CDR3 protein: CASSPTGGWSQPQHF
D gene: TRBD1
V gene: TRBV27
J gene: TRBJ1-5
clone size: few

CDR3 DNA: TGTGCCAGCAGTTTAGGGGGGTCGGGACAGCCCCAGCATTTT
CDR3 protein: CASSLGGSGQPQHF
D gene: .
V gene: TRBV12-3/TRBV12-4
J gene: TRBJ1-5
clone size: many

CDR3 DNA: TGTGCCAGCAGCTTAGCCGGGACAGCCTTCAATCAGCCCCAGCATTTT
CDR3 protein: CASSLAGTAFNQPQHF
D gene: TRBD1
V gene: TRBV7-8
J gene: TRBJ1-5
clone size: once

CDR3 DNA: TGTGCCAGCACTTCTAGCGGGGGCACAGATACGCAGTATTTT
CDR3 protein: CASTSSGGTDTQYF
D gene: TRBD2
V gene: TRBV6-5
J gene: TRBJ2-3
clone size: .

CDR3 DNA: TGTGCCAGCTCACGTAGATCAACAGGGGATCGCACTGAAGCTTTCTTT
CDR3 protein: CASSRRSTGDRTEAFF
D gene: TRBD1
V gene: TRBV18
J gene: TRBJ1-1
clone size: many

CDR3 DNA: TGTGCCACCACCTGGGACAGGGTGGTCAATAAGCCCGGGGAGCTGTTTTTT
CDR3 protein: CATTWDRVVNKPGELFF
D gene: TRBD1
V gene: TRBV2
J gene: TRBJ2-2
clone size: many

CDR3 DNA: TGCAGCGTTAACAGCCGGAACTATGGCTACACCTTC
CDR3 protein: CSVNSRNYGYTF
D gene: .
V gene: TRBV29-1
J gene: TRBJ1-2
clone size: .

CDR3 DNA: TGTGCCAGTAAAGCAGGGGTTTTTCAGCCCCAGCATTTT
CDR3 protein: CASKAGVFQPQHF
D gene: .
V gene: TRBV19
J gene: TRBJ1-5
clone size: few